This TCR beta chain was identified during a study of cytomegalovirus exposure and HLA in healthy donors. A multiplex PCR was run with 60 Vbeta primers and 13 Jbeta primers. In the original analysis: A later analysis counted approximately 80 million unique TCR beta chains, about 10 million shared. Some clones are missing from TCRdb's copy, which holds only in-frame ones; the method was immunoSEQ multiplex PCR. The D gene and trimming were derived from the DNA, and the V and J assignments and clone size from that table. The sample has fewer than 150,000 clones, roughly two thirds seen once; the top ten hold over 13%. Input material: PBMCs. The TCR sequence derives from a human donor in good health.

CDR3 loop: CAISGAAGVTGELFF. Written as DNA, the CDR3 is TGTGCCATCAGTGGGGCTGCGGGAGTAACCGGGGAGCTGTTTTTT. The V call is TRBV10-3, the J call TRBJ2-2; 7 bases map to TRBD2. V shed 4 bases, J shed 5 bases, and the junction held 7 bases outside the gene matches. Looked up from germline, CDR1 is ENHRY and CDR2 is SYGVKD. The CDR3 is made up of 15 amino acids.